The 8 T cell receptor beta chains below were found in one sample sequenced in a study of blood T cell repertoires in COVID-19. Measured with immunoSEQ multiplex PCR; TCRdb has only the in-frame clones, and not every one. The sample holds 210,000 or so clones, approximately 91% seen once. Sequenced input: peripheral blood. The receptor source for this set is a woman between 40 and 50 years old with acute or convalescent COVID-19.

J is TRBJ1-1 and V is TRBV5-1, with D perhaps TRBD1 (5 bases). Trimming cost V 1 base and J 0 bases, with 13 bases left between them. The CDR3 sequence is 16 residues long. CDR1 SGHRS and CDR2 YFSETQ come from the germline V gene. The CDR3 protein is CASSLRYGGMNTEAFF. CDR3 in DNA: TGCGCCAGCAGCTTGAGGTATGGGGGGATGAACACTGAAGCTTTCTTT. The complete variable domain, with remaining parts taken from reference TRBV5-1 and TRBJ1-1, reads KAGVTQTPRYLIKTRGQQVTLSCSPISGHRSVSWYQQTPGQGLQFLFEYFSETQRNKGNFPGRFSGRQFSNSRSEMNVSTLELGDSALYLCASSLRYGGMNTEAFFGQGTRLTVV.

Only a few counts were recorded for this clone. The CDR3 protein is CASSFPGSNQPQHF. CDR3 DNA sequence: TGTGCCAGCAGCTTCCCCGGGAGCAATCAGCCCCAGCATTTT. The rearrangement joins TRBV5-6 to TRBJ1-5, with D unclear. V lost 2 bases, J lost 1 base, and 7 bases lay in between. This CDR3 is built from 14 residues. Germline loops: CDR1 SGHDT, CDR2 YYEEEE. The entire variable domain, with the rest obtained from reference TRBV5-6 and TRBJ1-5, is as follows: DAGVTQSPTHLIKTRGQQVTLRCSPKSGHDTVSWYQQALGQGPQFIFQYYEEEERQRGNFPDRFSGHQFPNYSSELNVNALLLGDSALYLCASSFPGSNQPQHFGDGTRLSIL.

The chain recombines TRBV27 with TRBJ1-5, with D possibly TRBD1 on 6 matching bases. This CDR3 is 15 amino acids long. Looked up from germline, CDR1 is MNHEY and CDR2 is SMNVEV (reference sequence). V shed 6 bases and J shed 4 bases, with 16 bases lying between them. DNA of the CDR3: TGTGCCAGCAGACCGGACAGAGGCGTTAATCAGCCCCAGCATTTT. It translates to CASRPDRGVNQPQHF.

The CDR3 sequence: CAISGIFPGNTEAFF. The DNA for the CDR3 is TGTGCCATCAGTGGTATTTTTCCCGGGAACACTGAAGCTTTCTTT. The rearrangement uses TRBV10-3 and TRBJ1-1; D remains ambiguous. Germline V gives CDR1 ENHRY, CDR2 SYGVKD. The CDR3 has 15 amino acids. Trimming took 4 bases from V and 1 from J, leaving 13 bases between them.

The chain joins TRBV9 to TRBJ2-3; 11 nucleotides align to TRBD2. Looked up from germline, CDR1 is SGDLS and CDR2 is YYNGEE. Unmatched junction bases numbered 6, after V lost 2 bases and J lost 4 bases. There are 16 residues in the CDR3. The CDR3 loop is CASSVSSGGAADTQYF. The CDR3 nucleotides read TGTGCCAGCAGCGTCAGTAGCGGGGGGGCGGCAGATACGCAGTATTTT.

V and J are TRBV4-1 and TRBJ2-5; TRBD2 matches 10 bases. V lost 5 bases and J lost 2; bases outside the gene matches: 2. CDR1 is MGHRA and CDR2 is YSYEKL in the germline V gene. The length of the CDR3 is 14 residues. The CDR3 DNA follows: TGCGCCAGCAGCGCAGCGGGGGGGCAAGAGACCCAGTACTTC. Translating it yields CASSAAGGQETQYF.

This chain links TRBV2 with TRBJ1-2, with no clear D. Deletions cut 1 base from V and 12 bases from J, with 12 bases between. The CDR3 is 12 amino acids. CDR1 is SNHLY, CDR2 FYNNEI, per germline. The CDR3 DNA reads TGTGCCAGCAGTGAAGTCGCAGGCCTAAACACCTTC. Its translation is CASSEVAGLNTF.

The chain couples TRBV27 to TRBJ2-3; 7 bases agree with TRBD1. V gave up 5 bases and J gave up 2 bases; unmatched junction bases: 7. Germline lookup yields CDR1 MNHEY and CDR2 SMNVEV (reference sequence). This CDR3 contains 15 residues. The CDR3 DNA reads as TGTGCCAGCAGTCTCCAGACAGGGCCCACAGATACGCAGTATTTT. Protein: CASSLQTGPTDTQYF.